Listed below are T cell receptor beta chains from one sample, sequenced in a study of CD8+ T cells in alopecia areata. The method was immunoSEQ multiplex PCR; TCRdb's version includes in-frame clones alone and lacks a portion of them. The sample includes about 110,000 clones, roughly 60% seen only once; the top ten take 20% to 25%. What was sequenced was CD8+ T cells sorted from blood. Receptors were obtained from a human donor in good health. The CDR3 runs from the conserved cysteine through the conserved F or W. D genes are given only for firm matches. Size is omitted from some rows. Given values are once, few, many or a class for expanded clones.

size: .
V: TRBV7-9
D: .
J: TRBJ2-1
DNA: TGTGCCAGCAGCTTGACGTACAATGAGCAGTTCTTC
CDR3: CASSLTYNEQFF

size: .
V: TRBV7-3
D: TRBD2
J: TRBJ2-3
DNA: TGTGCCAGCAGTTTCTTTGGCGGGGGGACCACAGATACGCAGTATTTT
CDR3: CASSFFGGGTTDTQYF

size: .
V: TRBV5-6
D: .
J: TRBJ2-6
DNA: TGTGCCAGCAGCTTGGCAGCGTGGGCCAACGTCCTGACTTTC
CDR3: CASSLAAWANVLTF

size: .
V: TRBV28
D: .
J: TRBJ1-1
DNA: TGTGCCACTACAACGCAGATGAACACTGAAGCTTTCTTT
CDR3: CATTTQMNTEAFF

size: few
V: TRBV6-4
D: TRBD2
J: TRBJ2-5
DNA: TGTGCCAGCAGTGAAAATAGCGGGGGGCCAGAGACCCAGTACTTC
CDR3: CASSENSGGPETQYF

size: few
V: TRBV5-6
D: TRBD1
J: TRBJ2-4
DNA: TGTGCCAGCAGCCCGCCCCGGACAGGGCTAGCCAAAAACATTCAGTACTTC
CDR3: CASSPPRTGLAKNIQYF

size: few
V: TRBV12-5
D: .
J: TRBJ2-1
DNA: TGTGCTAGTGGTTCCTCCGTGAGCTCCTACAATGAGCAGTTCTTC
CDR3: CASGSSVSSYNEQFF

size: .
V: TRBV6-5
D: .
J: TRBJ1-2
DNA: TGTGCCAGCAGTTACTCGGAAAGGGACGGCTACACCTTC
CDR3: CASSYSERDGYTF

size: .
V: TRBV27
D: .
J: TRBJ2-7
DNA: TGTGCCACCGGCCAGGTCGGCGACGAGCAGTACTTC
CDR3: CATGQVGDEQYF

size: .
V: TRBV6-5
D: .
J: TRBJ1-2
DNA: TGTGCCAGCAGTCAAGGGGCGGACTATGGCTACACCTTC
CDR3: CASSQGADYGYTF

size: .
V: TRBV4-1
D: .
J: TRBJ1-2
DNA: TGCGCCAGCAGCCAAGTTTTTGCAGGGTTTGGCTACACCTTC
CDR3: CASSQVFAGFGYTF

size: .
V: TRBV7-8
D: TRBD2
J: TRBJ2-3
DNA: TGTGCCAGCAGCTTTGAGCGGGGGGGCGGTACGCAGTATTTT
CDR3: CASSFERGGGTQYF

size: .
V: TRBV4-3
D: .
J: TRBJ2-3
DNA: TGCGCCAGCAGCCAAGATAGACAGGGAGGGAAAGATACGCAGTATTTT
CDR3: CASSQDRQGGKDTQYF

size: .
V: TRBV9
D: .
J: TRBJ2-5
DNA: TGTGCCAGCAGCGTAGCTCCCGGGCCAGAGACCCAGTACTTC
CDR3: CASSVAPGPETQYF

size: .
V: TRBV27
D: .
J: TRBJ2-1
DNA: TGTGCCAGCAGTATCCTACCCGCCGTGCCCTACAATGAGCAGTTCTTC
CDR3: CASSILPAVPYNEQFF

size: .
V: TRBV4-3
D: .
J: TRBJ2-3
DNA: TGCGCCAGCAGCCAAGACCCCAGAGGGGCCACAGATACGCAGTATTTT
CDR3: CASSQDPRGATDTQYF

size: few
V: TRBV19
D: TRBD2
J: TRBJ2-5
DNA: TGTGCCAGTAGTAGTAGCGGGCAAGAGACCCAGTACTTC
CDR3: CASSSSGQETQYF

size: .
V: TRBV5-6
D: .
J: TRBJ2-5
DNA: TGTGCCAGCAGCTTGGTCCTGGAGACCCAGTACTTC
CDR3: CASSLVLETQYF

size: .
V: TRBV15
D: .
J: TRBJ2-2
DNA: TGTGCCACCAGCAGAGATTTAACTCCCAGCGGTGGCACCGGGGAGCTGTTTTTT
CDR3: CATSRDLTPSGGTGELFF

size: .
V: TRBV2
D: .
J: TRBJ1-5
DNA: TGTGCCAGCGGGGGGTCTGTACGGCAGGCCTATAGCAATCAGCCCCAGCATTTT
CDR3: CASGGSVRQAYSNQPQHF

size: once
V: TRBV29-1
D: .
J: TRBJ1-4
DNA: TGCAGCGTTGACAGGGGAAAAGCGGGAAATGAAAAACTGTTTTTT
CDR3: CSVDRGKAGNEKLFF

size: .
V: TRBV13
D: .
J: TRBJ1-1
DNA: TGTGCCAGCAGCCCCGCCTCCACGGCTGAAGCTTTCTTT
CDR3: CASSPASTAEAFF

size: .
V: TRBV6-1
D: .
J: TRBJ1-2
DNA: TGTGCCAGCAGTGAAGAGATGGGGACTATGAACTATGGCTACACCTTC
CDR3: CASSEEMGTMNYGYTF

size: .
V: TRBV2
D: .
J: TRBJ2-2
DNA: TGTGCCAGCAGTGGGGCAGGAAGCACCGGGGAGCTGTTTTTT
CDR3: CASSGAGSTGELFF

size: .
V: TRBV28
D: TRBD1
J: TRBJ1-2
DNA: TGTGCCCTCCGACAGGGGTACTATGGCTACACCTTC
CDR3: CALRQGYYGYTF

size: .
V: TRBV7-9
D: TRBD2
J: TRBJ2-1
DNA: TGTGCCAGCAGCACAAGCGGGGGGGCGAATGAGCAGTTCTTC
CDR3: CASSTSGGANEQFF

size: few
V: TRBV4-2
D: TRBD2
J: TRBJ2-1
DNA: TGTGCCAGCAGCCAAGATGGTGTTATATTAGCGGGGGCTAACAATGAGCAGTTCTTC
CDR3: CASSQDGVILAGANNEQFF

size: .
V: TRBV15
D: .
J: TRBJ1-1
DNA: TGTGCCACCAGCAGAGACAGGGACACTGAAGCTTTCTTT
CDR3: CATSRDRDTEAFF

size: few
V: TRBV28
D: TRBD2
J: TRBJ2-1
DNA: TGTGCCAGCAGGACCAGCGGGGGTAATGAGCAGTTCTTC
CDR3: CASRTSGGNEQFF

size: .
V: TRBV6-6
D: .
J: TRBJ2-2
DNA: TGTGCCAGCAGTTACTCGATCGTAGAGGAGCTGTTTTTT
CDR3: CASSYSIVEELFF

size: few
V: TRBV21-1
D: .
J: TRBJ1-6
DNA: TGTGCCAGCACCAATGGGACAGGGTACGACTATAATTCACCCCTCCACTTT
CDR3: CASTNGTGYDYNSPLHF

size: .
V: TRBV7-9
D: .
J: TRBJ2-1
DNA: TGTGCCAGCAGCTCCCAATATGTTGAGGGCCATGAGCAGTTCTTC
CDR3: CASSSQYVEGHEQFF

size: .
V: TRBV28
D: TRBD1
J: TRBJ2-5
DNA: TGTGCCAGCAGTCCGGACAGGGGTTGGCAAGAGACCCAGTACTTC
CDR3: CASSPDRGWQETQYF